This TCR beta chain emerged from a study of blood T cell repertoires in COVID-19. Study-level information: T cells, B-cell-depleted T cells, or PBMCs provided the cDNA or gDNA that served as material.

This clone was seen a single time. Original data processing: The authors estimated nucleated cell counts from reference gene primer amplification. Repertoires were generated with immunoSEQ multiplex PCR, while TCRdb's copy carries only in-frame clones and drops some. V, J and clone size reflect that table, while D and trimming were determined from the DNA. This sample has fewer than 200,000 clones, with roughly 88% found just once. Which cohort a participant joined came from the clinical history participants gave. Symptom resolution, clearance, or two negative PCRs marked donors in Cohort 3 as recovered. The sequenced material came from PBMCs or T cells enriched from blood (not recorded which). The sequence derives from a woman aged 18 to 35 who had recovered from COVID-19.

The CDR3 sequence: CASSPLGASGSDTQYF. Here the CDR3 DNA reads TGTGCCAGCAGTCCCCTAGGGGCTAGCGGATCAGATACGCAGTATTTT. The chain carries TRBV27 and TRBJ2-3; 7 nucleotides agree with TRBD2. Germline CDR1 MNHEY, CDR2 SMNVEV (reference sequence). V shed 5 bases, J shed 4 bases, and the junction held 12 bases outside the gene matches. The CDR3 is made up of 16 amino acids.